A selection of T cell receptor beta chains follows, all from one sample in a study of cytomegalovirus exposure and HLA in healthy donors. The table came from immunoSEQ multiplex PCR; TCRdb's copy has only in-frame clones and leaves some out. The data hold about 160,000 clones, with 70% to 85% observed a single time. The sequenced sample was PBMCs. The receptors originated from a man in his fifties in good health and CMV-seropositive. Each CDR3 is given with its conserved first and last residue. A D gene is named only where the DNA matches it firmly. Clone size is not always given. Where it is, it says once, few, many or a class for expanded clones.

j_call | clone_size | d_call | v_call | cdr3_nt | cdr3_aa
TRBJ2-3 | . | . | TRBV11-2 | TGTGCCAGCAGCCCCAGGGGGGCCCTGGAGCCAGATACGCAGTATTTT | CASSPRGALEPDTQYF
TRBJ2-5 | . | . | TRBV5-1 | TGCGCCAGCAGCTTGGCCAGCGGGCAAGAGACCCAGTACTTC | CASSLASGQETQYF
TRBJ1-1 | . | . | TRBV5-1 | TGCGCCAGCAGCTTGGCTGGGACGGGGGTAATCGGGAACACTGAAGCTTTCTTT | CASSLAGTGVIGNTEAFF
TRBJ1-1 | once | . | TRBV19 | TGTGCCAGTAGTACCGCAGGGGTCGCGAACACTGAAGCTTTCTTT | CASSTAGVANTEAFF
TRBJ1-5 | once | . | TRBV10-3 | TGTGCCATCACCGCAGGTAGCAATCAGCCCCAGCATTTT | CAITAGSNQPQHF
TRBJ2-7 | . | TRBD1 | TRBV11-2 | TGTGCCAGCCTCGGTTTTAGTGGGGACAGGGCTTCCTACGAGCAGTACTTC | CASLGFSGDRASYEQYF
TRBJ1-3 | . | . | TRBV11-1 | TGTGCCAGCAGCTTAGTAACGGGACATGACGGAAACACCATATATTTT | CASSLVTGHDGNTIYF
TRBJ2-1 | . | . | TRBV6-5 | TGTGCCAGCAGTTTGAGTTCCGAGACAGGCTACAATGAGCAGTTCTTC | CASSLSSETGYNEQFF
TRBJ2-7 | . | TRBD1 | TRBV7-9 | TGTGCCAGCAGCCTTGGGGACAGGAGCTACGAGCAGTACTTC | CASSLGDRSYEQYF
TRBJ1-5 | . | TRBD1 | TRBV6-1 | TGTGCCAGCAGAGGACAGGGCAGAAGCAATCAGCCCCAGCATTTT | CASRGQGRSNQPQHF
TRBJ1-3 | . | TRBD1 | TRBV11-2 | TGTGCCAGCAGCCCTCAGGGGGCGCAGGGAAACACCATATATTTT | CASSPQGAQGNTIYF
TRBJ2-5 | . | TRBD1 | TRBV28 | TGTGCCAGTAGTACCGGGACAGTCACAGAGACCCAGTACTTC | CASSTGTVTETQYF
TRBJ1-2 | . | . | TRBV6-1 | TGTGCCAGCAGGGTACAGGGTATCTATGGCTACACCTTC | CASRVQGIYGYTF
TRBJ1-2 | . | TRBD1 | TRBV6-5 | TGTGCCAGCAGTAAGGGACAGGGGTATGGCTACACCTTC | CASSKGQGYGYTF
TRBJ1-2 | . | . | TRBV9 | TGTGCCAGCAGCGCCACAGGTAACGGAGGCTACACCTTC | CASSATGNGGYTF
TRBJ1-4 | . | . | TRBV6-6 | TGTGCCAGCCTTCGGGGTGGGAGGAATGAAAAACTGTTTTTT | CASLRGGRNEKLFF
TRBJ1-5 | . | TRBD1 | TRBV4-2 | TGTGCCAGCAGCCCGACAGGGCTTCAGCCCCAGCATTTT | CASSPTGLQPQHF
TRBJ1-5 | . | TRBD1 | TRBV19 | TGTGCCAGTAGTTTTGGACAGGGGGGTCAGCCCCAGCATTTT | CASSFGQGGQPQHF
TRBJ1-3 | few | . | TRBV10-2 | TGCGCCAGCAGTGAGCGAGGCAGGGTCCGGTCTGGAAACACCATATATTTT | CASSERGRVRSGNTIYF
TRBJ2-5 | . | TRBD1 | TRBV18 | TGTGCCAGCTCACGCGACAGGGGAGAGACCCAGTACTTC | CASSRDRGETQYF
TRBJ2-1 | . | . | TRBV7-9 | TGTGCCATCCTTAAACCCGGCGGATTTACCTACAATGAGCAGTTCTTC | CAILKPGGFTYNEQFF
TRBJ2-3 | . | . | TRBV11-3 | TGTGCCAGCAGCGGGGGGGCTAGCCAAGGGGCCACGCAGTATTTT | CASSGGASQGATQYF
TRBJ2-1 | . | TRBD2 | TRBV6-1 | TGTGCCAGCCCCCTTCTAGCGGGGACCAACAATGAGCAGTTCTTC | CASPLLAGTNNEQFF
TRBJ1-5 | . | . | TRBV9 | TGTGCCAGCAGCGTAGGCGGGGGGAGTCAGCCCCAGCATTTT | CASSVGGGSQPQHF
TRBJ2-2 | . | TRBD2 | TRBV11-2 | TGTGCCAGCAGCCGACACCTCAGCGGGGGCACCGGGGAGCTGTTTTTT | CASSRHLSGGTGELFF
TRBJ1-1 | few | TRBD1 | TRBV6-5 | TGTGCCAGCAGTTTTCGACAGGGGGGAACGGCTTTCTTT | CASSFRQGGTAFF
TRBJ2-2 | . | TRBD1 | TRBV6-1 | TGTGCCAGCACGATTTACAGGGGCGACACCGGGGAGCTGTTTTTT | CASTIYRGDTGELFF
TRBJ2-1 | . | TRBD2 | TRBV19 | TGTGCCAGTAACAGTATAGGGGGACTAGCGGCCTATGAGCAGTTCTTC | CASNSIGGLAAYEQFF
TRBJ2-2 | . | . | TRBV7-7 | TGTGCTAGCAGCTTAAGGAGCCCCACGGTGGGCACCGGGGAGCTGTTTTTT | CASSLRSPTVGTGELFF
TRBJ2-7 | few | TRBD1 | TRBV29-1 | TGCAGCGCTGGGGACAGGAGCTCCTACGAGCAGTACTTC | CSAGDRSSYEQYF
TRBJ1-5 | . | TRBD1 | TRBV18 | TGTGCCAGCTCACCTCCCGGGACAGGGTCTAATCAGCCCCAGCATTTT | CASSPPGTGSNQPQHF
TRBJ1-2 | . | TRBD1 | TRBV2 | TGTGCCAGCAGTGGACAGGGGGCAAACGGAGGGGATGGCTACACCTTC | CASSGQGANGGDGYTF
TRBJ2-1 | . | TRBD2 | TRBV7-3 | TGTGCCAGCAGCACTTCGGGGGGGGTCTCCTACAATGAGCAGTTCTTC | CASSTSGGVSYNEQFF
TRBJ2-3 | . | TRBD1 | TRBV23-1 | TGCGCCAGCAGTAAAGGGGACAGGGGCCGTGCTAGCACAGATACGCAGTATTTT | CASSKGDRGRASTDTQYF
TRBJ1-1 | . | . | TRBV10-1 | TGCGCCAGCAGTAGGGGATACACTGAAGCTTTCTTT | CASSRGYTEAFF
TRBJ2-1 | . | . | TRBV5-4 | TGTGCCAGCAGCTCGACTAGTATCAATGAGCAGTTCTTC | CASSSTSINEQFF
TRBJ1-4 | . | . | TRBV5-6 | TGTGCCAGCAGCTCGCCTCCAGGGCGAGGTAATGAAAAACTGTTTTTT | CASSSPPGRGNEKLFF
TRBJ2-1 | . | . | TRBV5-4 | TGTGCCAGCAGCTGGGGACTTCCCGGGGCCTACAATGAGCAGTTCTTC | CASSWGLPGAYNEQFF
TRBJ1-1 | . | TRBD1 | TRBV6-1 | TGTGCCAGCAGTGATAGGGACAGGGGTTTTAGGGAGCACACTGAAGCTTTCTTT | CASSDRDRGFREHTEAFF
TRBJ2-3 | . | . | TRBV5-3 | TGTGCCAGAAGCCCCTGGCCAGTCGATACGCAGTATTTT | CARSPWPVDTQYF
TRBJ1-2 | . | TRBD1 | TRBV6-1 | TGTGCCAGCAGTGACGGGACAGGGGGCCTACGGTATGGCTACACCTTC | CASSDGTGGLRYGYTF